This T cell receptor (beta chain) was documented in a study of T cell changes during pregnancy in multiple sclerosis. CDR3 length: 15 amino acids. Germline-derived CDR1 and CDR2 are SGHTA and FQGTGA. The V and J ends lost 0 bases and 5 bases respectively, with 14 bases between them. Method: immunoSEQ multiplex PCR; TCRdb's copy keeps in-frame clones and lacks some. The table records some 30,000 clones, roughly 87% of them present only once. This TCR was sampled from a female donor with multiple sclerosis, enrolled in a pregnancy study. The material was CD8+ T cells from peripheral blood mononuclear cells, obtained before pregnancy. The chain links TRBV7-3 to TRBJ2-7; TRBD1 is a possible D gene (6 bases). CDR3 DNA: TGTGCCAGCAGCTTAACCGTGGGGGCGCTCGACGAGCAGTACTTC. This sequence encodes CASSLTVGALDEQYF.